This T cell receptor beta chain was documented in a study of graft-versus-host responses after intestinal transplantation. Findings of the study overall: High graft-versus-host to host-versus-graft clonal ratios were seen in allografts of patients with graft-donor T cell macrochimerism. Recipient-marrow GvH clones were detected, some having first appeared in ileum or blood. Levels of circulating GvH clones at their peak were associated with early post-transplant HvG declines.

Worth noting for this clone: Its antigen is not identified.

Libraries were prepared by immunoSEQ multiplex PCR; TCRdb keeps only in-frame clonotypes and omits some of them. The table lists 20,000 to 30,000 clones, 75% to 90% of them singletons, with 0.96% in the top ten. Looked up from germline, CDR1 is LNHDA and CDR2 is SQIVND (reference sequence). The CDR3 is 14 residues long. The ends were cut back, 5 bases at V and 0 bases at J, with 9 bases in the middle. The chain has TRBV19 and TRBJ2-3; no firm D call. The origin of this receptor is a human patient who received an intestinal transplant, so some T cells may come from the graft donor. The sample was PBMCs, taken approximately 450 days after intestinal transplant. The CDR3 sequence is CASSASLSTDTQYF. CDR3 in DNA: TGTGCCAGTAGTGCTAGTCTTAGCACAGATACGCAGTATTTT.